This T cell receptor beta chain was obtained from a study of molecular identifiers for immune sequencing clone quantification. Overall study findings and caveats: Detection of one spiked Jurkat cell's TCR RNA reportedly worked in some 980,000 naive cells.

The CD8+CD4-CCR7+CD45RA+ phenotype defined the sorted naive CD8 T cells. To note about this clonotype: What it recognizes is unknown. The junction differs from germline at one of its ends, possibly a read error.

This CDR3 region has 15 residues. Germline V gene data show CDR1 as LNHDA and CDR2 as SQIVND (reference sequence). Libraries of bulk TCR were made by previously described methods (with listed TCR primers). TCRdb reanalysed the PCR reads using MiXCR and keeps one entry per CDR3 protein. In the table there are roughly 630,000 distinct CDR3 sequences, about 25% of which are singletons. The receptor comes from a human donor in good health. Some libraries in this study had Jurkat cell RNA spiked in. The specimen was naive CD8+ T cells from blood, with Jurkat cell RNA spiked in. Subset described: FACS-sorted CD8+CD4-CCR7+CD45RA+ naive T cells. The chain is built from TRBV19 and TRBJ1-5; D gene unclear. CDR3 sequence reads: CVSSPGSRSNQPQHF. The CDR3 nucleotides are TGTGTCAGTAGTCCCGGGAGTAGGAGCAATCAGCCCCAGCATTTT.